This T cell receptor beta chain was obtained from a study of T cell responses to AZD1222 COVID-19 vaccine. Study details: The analysis combined second doses at about 4 or about 12 weeks.

As for this clone: Its cognate antigen is unknown.

Sequenced by immunoSEQ multiplex PCR; TCRdb stores in-frame clones only, minus some. The sample shows more than 150,000 clones, approximately 92% of them seen only once. Study-wide results and limits: Females outnumbered males among donors, who were mostly white British; clonal diversity was possibly underestimated. Following two doses of AZD1222, Spike-specific TCR breadth and depth rose. Reports indicate that nearly half of spike-specific TCRs are directed at unmutated variant regions.

The sequencing used peripheral blood, collected on day 0 of AZD1222 vaccination. This TCR was sampled from an adult in good health.

CDR3 amino acids: CASTTNTEAFF. The CDR3, as DNA: TGTGCCAGTACCACGAACACTGAAGCTTTCTTT. This chain connects TRBV19 to TRBJ1-1; no reliable D call. V was cut by 7 bases and J by 1 base, with 4 bases left in between. This CDR3 region has 11 residues. Germline lookup yields CDR1 LNHDA and CDR2 SQIVND (reference sequence).